The clone carrying this TCR beta chain was observed many times. Its antigen remains unknown. The data were taken from a study of regulatory T cells in long-lasting Graves disease. Study information: Antithyroid drugs had been given to newly diagnosed Graves' patients for under 3 months.

Regarding the study as a whole: Persistent disease preferred TRBV28, TRBJ1-2 and TRBJ2-5.

Noted time point: newly diagnosed GD, antithyroid drugs for less than 3 months. The TCR library was made from RNA that had been extracted from PBMCs in TRIzol. The ends lost 5 bases at V and 8 bases at J; junction bases unmatched: 8. This CDR3 spans 13 amino acids. Germline V gene data show CDR1 as SGHTA and CDR2 as FQGTGA. Through Arm-PCR of CDR3 regions and iRepertoire HTBI primers, TCR beta libraries were built. TCRdb reprocessed the multiplex PCR reads with MiXCR, giving one entry per CDR3 protein. The sample records 450,000 to 500,000 distinct CDR3 sequences, around 16% being singletons. These records were also assigned to another study, of T cells in Graves' hyperthyroidism and ophthalmopathy. That work contributes: The study based diagnoses on clinical symptoms, serum thyroxine and TRAb, thyroid ultrasound and orbital computed tomography.

The sequencing used peripheral blood mononuclear cells (PBMCs), collected at new diagnosis, from a patient treated with antithyroid drugs. The receptor was isolated from a man in his forties or fifties with Graves disease. The rearrangement links TRBV7-3 to TRBJ1-2; 7 bases line up with TRBD1. The CDR3 protein is CASSDADRAGYTF. The CDR3 nucleotides are TGTGCCAGCAGCGACGCCGACAGGGCAGGCTACACCTTC.